This T cell receptor (beta chain) was recovered during a study of cytomegalovirus exposure and HLA in healthy donors. This CDR3 has 14 amino acids. Germline V gene data show CDR1 as SGHRS and CDR2 as YFSETQ. J was trimmed by 6 bases and V by 4 bases; bases with no gene match: 6. The PCR ran on 60 Vbeta and 13 Jbeta primers. Some clones are missing from TCRdb's copy, which holds only in-frame ones; the method was immunoSEQ multiplex PCR. This table holds roughly 100,000 clones, 70% to 75% found once. This receptor was taken from a man aged 35-49 years in good health and CMV-seronegative. The specimen was PBMCs. The chain recombines TRBV5-1 with TRBJ2-3; 9 bases match TRBD1. In nucleotides, the CDR3 is TGCGCCAGCAGCCCGGGACAGGGTAAGGATACGCAGTATTTT. Translated: CASSPGQGKDTQYF. The full variable domain, in which reference TRBV5-1 and TRBJ2-3 provide the parts outside the CDR3, is KAGVTQTPRYLIKTRGQQVTLSCSPISGHRSVSWYQQTPGQGLQFLFEYFSETQRNKGNFPGRFSGRQFSNSRSEMNVSTLELGDSALYLCASSPGQGKDTQYFGPGTRLTVL.